The clone carrying this TCR beta chain was recorded only once. Its antigen is still unknown. The data are from a study of OX40 agonist ivuxolimab in advanced cancers. Study at large: At 0.01 to 10 mg/kg, ivuxolimab was administered intravenously to patients every 2 weeks. A male proportion of about 84% was recorded, with mean age approximately 64 years and range 23 to 79. Partial responses were achieved by three patients, one with hepatocellular carcinoma and two with cutaneous melanoma.

Study-level results: Researchers did not establish what antigens the expanded peripheral T cells target.

Assay used: immunoSEQ multiplex PCR; TCRdb lists only in-frame clones, some missing. In the table there are 85,000 to 100,000 clones, 90% to 95% of which are singletons. The receptor was isolated from an adult with an advanced solid tumor such as melanoma, head and neck, liver or kidney cancer. The sequences come from CD4+ or CD8+ T cells sorted from blood, collected in a trial of the OX40 agonist ivuxolimab.

The CDR3 reads CASSLGGRQYF. The CDR3 DNA sequence: TGTGCCAGCAGCTTAGGAGGGCGGCAGTACTTC. The chain employs TRBV11-3 and TRBJ2-5, with D maybe TRBD2 (5 bases). Per germline, CDR1 SGHNT and CDR2 YENEEA. Trimming took off 1 base at V and 11 bases at J, with 8 bases between the two ends. This CDR3 contains 11 residues.